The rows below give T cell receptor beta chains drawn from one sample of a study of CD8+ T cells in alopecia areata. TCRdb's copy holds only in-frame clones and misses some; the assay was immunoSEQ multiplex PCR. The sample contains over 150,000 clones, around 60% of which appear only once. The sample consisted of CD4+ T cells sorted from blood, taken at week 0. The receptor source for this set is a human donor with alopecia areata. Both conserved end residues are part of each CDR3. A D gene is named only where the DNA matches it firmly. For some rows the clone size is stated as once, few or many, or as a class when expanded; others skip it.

TGTGCCAGCAGCCCACCGGTTGGGCGGGGGGTAAACATTCAGTACTTC	CASSPPVGRGVNIQYF	TRBV11-3	.	TRBJ2-4	TRBD2
TGTGCCAGCAGTACGCGGGGCCTATTGAATTCACCCCTCCACTTT	CASSTRGLLNSPLHF	TRBV27	.	TRBJ1-6	.
TGTGCCAGCAGCCCCGATTCAGCAGCGTATGGCTACACCTTC	CASSPDSAAYGYTF	TRBV9	.	TRBJ1-2	.
TGCAGCGTGGGGGGCGGGAAGGGCGATGGCTACACCTTC	CSVGGGKGDGYTF	TRBV29-1	few	TRBJ1-2	.
TGTGCCATCAGTGGTCCCGGGGGTCCCTACGAGCAGTACTTC	CAISGPGGPYEQYF	TRBV10-3	.	TRBJ2-7	.
TGTGCCAGCAGCTTGCGGACAGGGGGGGGAGAGACCCAGTACTTC	CASSLRTGGGETQYF	TRBV5-4	few	TRBJ2-5	TRBD1
TGCGCCAGCAGCCAACCTTACGCCACCGGGGATAGTGGAAACACCATATATTTT	CASSQPYATGDSGNTIYF	TRBV4-1	.	TRBJ1-3	.
TGTGCCAGCACTCTAGGTCCGGGGCCTATGAACACTGAAGCTTTCTTT	CASTLGPGPMNTEAFF	TRBV5-6	.	TRBJ1-1	.
TGTGCCAGTAGTGGCCTTAAAGAGTACGCGTCGACAGAGACCCAGTACTTC	CASSGLKEYASTETQYF	TRBV19	.	TRBJ2-5	.
TGTGCCTGGAGTCCCGGCTCGGGGACCCAGTACTTC	CAWSPGSGTQYF	TRBV30	.	TRBJ2-5	.
TGTGCCTGGAGAGTCGGGAGGGGGCCCCAGCATTTT	CAWRVGRGPQHF	TRBV30	.	TRBJ1-5	.
TGTGCCTGGAGCACCGGGACAGGGAACCAGCCCCAGCATTTT	CAWSTGTGNQPQHF	TRBV30	.	TRBJ1-5	TRBD1
TGCAGCGTTGAACGACGGCTCAACTATGGCTACACCTTC	CSVERRLNYGYTF	TRBV29-1	few	TRBJ1-2	.
TGTGCCAGCAGCTTTCGGAAGAGCTCCTACAATGAGCAGTTCTTC	CASSFRKSSYNEQFF	TRBV7-3	few	TRBJ2-1	.
TGCAGCGTCGCCCTGGGGACAGTGGCCTCCTACGAGCAGTACTTC	CSVALGTVASYEQYF	TRBV29-1	.	TRBJ2-7	TRBD1
TGTGCCAGCAGTCCCACACTAGCGGGGGGTCGCAGGGGGGAGCTGTTTTTT	CASSPTLAGGRRGELFF	TRBV27	many	TRBJ2-2	TRBD2